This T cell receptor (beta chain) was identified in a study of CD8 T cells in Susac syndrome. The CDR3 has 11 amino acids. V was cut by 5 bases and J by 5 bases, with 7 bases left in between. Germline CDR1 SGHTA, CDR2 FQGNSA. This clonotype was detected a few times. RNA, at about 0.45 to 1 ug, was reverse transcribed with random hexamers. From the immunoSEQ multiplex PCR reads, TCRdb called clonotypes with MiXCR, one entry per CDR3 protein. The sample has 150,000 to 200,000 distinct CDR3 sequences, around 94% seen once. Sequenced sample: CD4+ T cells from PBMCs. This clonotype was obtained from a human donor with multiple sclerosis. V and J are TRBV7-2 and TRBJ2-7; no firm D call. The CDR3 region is CASSQAHEQYF. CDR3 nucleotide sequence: TGTGCCAGCAGCCAGGCCCACGAGCAGTACTTC.